The T cell receptor beta chain described here comes from a study of shared clonotypes between healthy human individuals. Study-wide context: CD4 naive and CD4 memory each took three plates per donor, while CD8 naive took two and CD8 memory one.

Remarks on this clone: One end of the junction varies from germline; a read error may be responsible.

Assay used: immunoSEQ multiplex PCR; TCRdb lists only in-frame clones, some missing. The sample lists about 2,500,000 clones, approximately 94% occurring once. Germline loops: CDR1 SSHAT, CDR2 FNYEAQ (reference sequence). This CDR3 spans 17 amino acids. V gene TRBV7-7 combines with J gene TRBJ2-7, with 7 bases that match TRBD2. This TCR derives from a man between 18 and 35 years old in good health. The sample taken for sequencing was naive CD4+ T cells sorted from blood. As for subset: CD45RA+ positively selected. The CDR3 sequence: CASSFMGREPPFYEQYF. The CDR3 DNA follows: TGTGCTAGCAGCTTTATGGGGCGGGAGCCCCCTTTCTACGAGCAGTACTTC.